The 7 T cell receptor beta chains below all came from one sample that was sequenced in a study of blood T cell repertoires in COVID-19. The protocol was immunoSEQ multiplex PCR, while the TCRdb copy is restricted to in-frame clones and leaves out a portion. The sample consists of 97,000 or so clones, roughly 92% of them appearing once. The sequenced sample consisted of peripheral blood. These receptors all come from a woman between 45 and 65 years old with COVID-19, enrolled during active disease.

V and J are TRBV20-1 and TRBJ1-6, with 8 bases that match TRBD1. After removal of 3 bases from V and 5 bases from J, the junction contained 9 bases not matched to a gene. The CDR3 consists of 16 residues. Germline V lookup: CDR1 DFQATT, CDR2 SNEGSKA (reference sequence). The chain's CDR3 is CSASVGQGANNSPLHF. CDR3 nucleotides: TGCAGTGCTAGTGTGGGGCAGGGGGCCAATAATTCACCCCTCCACTTT.

Here the CDR3 DNA reads TGTGCCAGCAGTCCCAGGGGGCTAGGATGGACTGAAGCTTTCTTT. Protein product: CASSPRGLGWTEAFF. The rearrangement links TRBV28 to TRBJ1-1, with 8 bases that match TRBD1. V shed 5 bases and J 5 bases; nucleotides not matched to a gene: 10. This CDR3 has 15 residues. Germline V lookup: CDR1 MDHEN, CDR2 SYDVKM.

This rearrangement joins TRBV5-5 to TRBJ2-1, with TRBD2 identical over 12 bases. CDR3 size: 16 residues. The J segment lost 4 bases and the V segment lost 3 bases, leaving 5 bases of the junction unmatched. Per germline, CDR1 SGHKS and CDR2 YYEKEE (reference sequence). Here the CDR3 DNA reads TGTGCCAGCAGCTCAATCGGACTAGCGGGATACAATGAGCAGTTCTTC. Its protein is CASSSIGLAGYNEQFF. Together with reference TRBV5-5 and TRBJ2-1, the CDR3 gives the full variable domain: DAGVTQSPTHLIKTRGQQVTLRCSPISGHKSVSWYQQVLGQGPQFIFQYYEKEERGRGNFPDRFSARQFPNYSSELNVNALLLGDSALYLCASSSIGLAGYNEQFFGPGTRLTVL.

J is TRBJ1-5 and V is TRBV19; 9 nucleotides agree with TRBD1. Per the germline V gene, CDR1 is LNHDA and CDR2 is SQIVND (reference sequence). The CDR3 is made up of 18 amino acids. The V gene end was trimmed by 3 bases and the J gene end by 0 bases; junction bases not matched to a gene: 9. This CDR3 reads CASSMDRGKIYSNQPQHF. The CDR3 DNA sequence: TGTGCCAGTAGTATGGACAGGGGCAAAATCTATAGCAATCAGCCCCAGCATTTT.

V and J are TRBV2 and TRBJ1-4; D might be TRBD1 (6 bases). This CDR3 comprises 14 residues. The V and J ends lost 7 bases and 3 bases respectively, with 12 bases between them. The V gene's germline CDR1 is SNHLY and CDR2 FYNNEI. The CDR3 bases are TGTGCCAGCAATATACAGGGATCTAATGAAAAACTGTTTTTT. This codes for CASNIQGSNEKLFF.

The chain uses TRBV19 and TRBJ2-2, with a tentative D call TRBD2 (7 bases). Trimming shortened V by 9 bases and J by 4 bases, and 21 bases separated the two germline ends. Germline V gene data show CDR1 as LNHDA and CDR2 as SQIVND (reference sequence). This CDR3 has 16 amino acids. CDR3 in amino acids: CASWGGRRPGTGELFF. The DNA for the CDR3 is TGTGCCAGCTGGGGGGGCCGCCGCCCGGGCACCGGGGAGCTGTTTTTT.

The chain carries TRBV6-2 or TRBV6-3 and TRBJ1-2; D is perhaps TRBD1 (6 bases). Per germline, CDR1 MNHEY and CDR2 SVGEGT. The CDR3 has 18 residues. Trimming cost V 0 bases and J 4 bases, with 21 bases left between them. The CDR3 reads CASSYSWGGQPQFYGYTF. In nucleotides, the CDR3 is TGTGCCAGCAGTTACTCGTGGGGGGGCCAACCCCAATTCTATGGCTACACCTTC.